These 13 T cell receptor beta chains were all obtained from the same sample, sequenced in a study of CD8+ T cells in alopecia areata. Treatment meaning: oral pan-JAK inhibitor, 5-10 mg twice daily. Isolated RNA was reverse transcribed into cDNA used as the sequencing template. Clones were sequenced by immunoSEQ multiplex PCR, and TCRdb holds only the in-frame ones, with some missing. The sample includes about 150,000 clones, 45% to 60% of them seen just once. Sequencing used CD8+ T cells sorted from blood, obtained at week 4, from a patient treated with tofacitinib. The receptors were gathered from a human donor with alopecia areata.

The chain carries TRBV25-1 and TRBJ2-7; a possible D gene is TRBD1 (6 bases). The CDR3 extends over 14 amino acids. V shed 0 bases and J shed 3 bases, with 9 bases lying between them. CDR1 and CDR2 from the germline V gene are MGHDK and SYGVNS. This CDR3 reads CASSEYRGHYEQYF. The CDR3 DNA sequence: TGTGCCAGCAGTGAATACAGGGGTCACTACGAGCAGTACTTC.

This clone showed up just once. The chain has TRBV7-3 and TRBJ2-7; D is possibly TRBD2 (5 bases). The CDR3 is 15 amino acids. Germline V gene data show CDR1 as SGHTA and CDR2 as FQGTGA. Trimming left V 1 base short and J 5 bases short, with 15 bases between. Here the CDR3 DNA reads TGTGCCAGCAGCTTAAGAGGGCCAGACTATGACGAGCAGTACTTC. Residues: CASSLRGPDYDEQYF.

The gene calls are TRBV25-1 and TRBJ2-7; D assignment may be TRBD1 or TRBD2 (5 bases each). V lost 1 base, J lost 3 bases, and 16 bases lay in between. This CDR3 is 16 amino acids long. Germline V gene sequence: CDR1 MGHDK, CDR2 SYGVNS. The CDR3 region has the DNA TGTGCCAGCAGTGAATGGGGCCGGGACGGAGTCTACGAGCAGTACTTC. Its protein product is CASSEWGRDGVYEQYF.

This chain connects TRBV7-9 to TRBJ2-7, with 8 positions matching TRBD1. The CDR3 is 15 residues long. V trimming: 4 bases; J trimming: 2 bases; junction bases outside the gene matches: 7. Germline lookup yields CDR1 SEHNR and CDR2 FQNEAQ (reference sequence). CDR3 in DNA: TGTGCCAGCAGCTCGGACAGGGACATTGCCTACGAGCAGTACTTC. It encodes CASSSDRDIAYEQYF.

This clone has more than one count but fewer than ten. The chain combines TRBV7-9 with TRBJ2-5; 7 bases match TRBD1. The V gene's germline CDR1 is SEHNR and CDR2 FQNEAQ (reference sequence). Unmatched junction bases numbered 7, after V lost 5 bases and J lost 1 base. The CDR3 has 15 amino acids. The CDR3 is CASSRPTGSQETQYF. The CDR3 coding sequence is TGTGCCAGCAGCCGACCGACAGGGTCCCAAGAGACCCAGTACTTC. Based on the CDR3 plus reference TRBV7-9 and TRBJ2-5, the full variable domain is DTGVSQNPRHKITKRGQNVTFRCDPISEHNRLYWYRQTLGQGPEFLTYFQNEAQLEKSRLLSDRFSAERPKGSFSTLEIQRTEQGDSAMYLCASSRPTGSQETQYFGPGTRLLVL.

The rearrangement joins TRBV5-6 to TRBJ2-5; 7 bases line up with TRBD1. The CDR3 consists of 12 residues. With 3 bases clipped from V and 4 bases from J, the junction kept 0 bases outside the gene matches. Germline V gene lookup returns CDR1 SGHDT and CDR2 YYEEEE. The CDR3 nucleotides are TGTGCCAGCAGCTGGACAGGAGAGACCCAGTACTTC. Translated: CASSWTGETQYF.

The chain combines TRBV30 with TRBJ2-1; D remains unclear. Trimming took 4 bases from V and 7 from J, leaving 11 bases between them. Germline V gives CDR1 GTSNPN, CDR2 SVGIG (reference sequence). CDR3 size: 12 residues. The CDR3 protein is CAWIPHGNEQFF. The DNA for the CDR3 is TGTGCCTGGATTCCCCACGGTAATGAGCAGTTCTTC.

The genes are TRBV9 and TRBJ2-5; the match to TRBD1 covers 10 bases. The germline CDR1 and CDR2 sequences are SGDLS and YYNGEE. This CDR3 is built from 16 residues. The J segment lost 2 bases and the V segment lost 3 bases, leaving 7 bases of the junction unmatched. DNA of the CDR3: TGTGCCAGCAGCGACCCCGGACAGGGGGGACAAGAGACCCAGTACTTC. Its translation is CASSDPGQGGQETQYF. Variable domain in full (rest from reference TRBV9 and TRBJ2-5): DSGVTQTPKHLITATGQRVTLRCSPRSGDLSVYWYQQSLDQGLQFLIQYYNGEERAKGNILERFSAQQFPDLHSELNLSSLELGDSALYFCASSDPGQGGQETQYFGPGTRLLVL.

CDR3 amino acids: CASSSGLAGAYEQYF. In nucleotides, the CDR3 is TGTGCCAGCAGCTCGGGACTAGCGGGGGCCTACGAGCAGTACTTC. The V and J genes are TRBV5-6 and TRBJ2-7, with 14 nucleotides matching TRBD2. The germline CDR1 and CDR2 sequences are SGHDT and YYEEEE. The V gene end was trimmed by 3 bases and the J gene end by 2 bases; junction bases not matched to a gene: 1. This CDR3 is built from 15 residues.

This rearrangement joins TRBV5-1 to TRBJ2-5; the D gene is possibly TRBD2 (7 bases). The CDR3 loop spans 15 amino acids. Trimming shortened V by 0 bases and J by 5 bases, and 14 bases separated the two germline ends. Germline assignment: CDR1 SGHRS and CDR2 YFSETQ. The CDR3 DNA sequence: TGCGCCAGCAGCTTGGTCCGGGGGGCCGGTGAGACCCAGTACTTC. Translating gives CASSLVRGAGETQYF.

This chain joins TRBV4-1 and TRBJ1-1; no definite D call. CDR3 length: 14 amino acids. Trimming cost V 2 bases and J 7 bases, with 14 bases left between them. Germline V gene data show CDR1 as MGHRA and CDR2 as YSYEKL. The CDR3 DNA is TGCGCCAGCAGCCAACTAATCGGAGGCGATGAAGCTTTCTTT. Encoded protein: CASSQLIGGDEAFF.

This clone was detected only a few times. The chain couples TRBV13 to TRBJ2-5, with 8 bases that match TRBD2. This CDR3 comprises 15 residues. Germline CDR1 reads PRHDT; CDR2 reads FYEKMQ (reference sequence). J was trimmed by 5 bases and V by 5 bases; bases with no gene match: 10. CDR3 in amino acids: CASSPASGGLETQYF. DNA for the CDR3: TGTGCCAGCAGCCCGGCGAGCGGGGGCCTGGAGACCCAGTACTTC.

The sample holds a few counts of this clone. The chain carries TRBV15 and TRBJ2-7; 7 bases match TRBD1. There are 14 residues in the CDR3. V shed 5 bases, J shed 2 bases, and the junction held 6 bases outside the gene matches. CDR1 and CDR2 from the germline V gene are LNHNV and YYDKDF (reference sequence). In DNA form, the CDR3 reads TGTGCCACCAGCTCCGGGACAGAGACCTACGAGCAGTACTTC. This sequence encodes CATSSGTETYEQYF.